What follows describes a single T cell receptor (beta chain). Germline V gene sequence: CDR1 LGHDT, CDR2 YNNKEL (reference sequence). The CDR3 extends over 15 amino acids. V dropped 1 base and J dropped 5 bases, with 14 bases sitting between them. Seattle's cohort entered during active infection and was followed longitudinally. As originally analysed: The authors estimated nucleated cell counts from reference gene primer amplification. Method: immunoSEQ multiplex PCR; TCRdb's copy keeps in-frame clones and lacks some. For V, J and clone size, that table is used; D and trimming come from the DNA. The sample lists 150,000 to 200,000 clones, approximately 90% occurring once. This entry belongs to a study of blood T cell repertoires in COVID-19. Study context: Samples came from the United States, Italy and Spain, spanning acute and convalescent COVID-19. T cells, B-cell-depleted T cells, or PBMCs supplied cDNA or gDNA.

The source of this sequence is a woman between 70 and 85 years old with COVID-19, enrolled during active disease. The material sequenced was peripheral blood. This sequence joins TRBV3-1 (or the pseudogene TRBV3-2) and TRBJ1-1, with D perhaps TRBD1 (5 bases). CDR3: CASSQARTSGTEAFF. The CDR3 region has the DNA TGTGCCAGCAGCCAAGCAAGGACATCTGGGACTGAAGCTTTCTTT.